This paragraph reports one T cell receptor beta chain. Its antigen is currently not known. Nothing much larger sits one base from this clone, and base qualities are not available. The sample is drawn from a study of identical twins (dated by TCRdb to the mid-2010s). For the study in its entirety: TCR alpha and beta repertoires from monozygotic twins, unrelated adults of various ages and cord blood were deep-sequenced to test whether fetal clonotypes persist. Replicate twin experiments were performed at different times using different library preparation protocols to rule out contamination.

V and J are trimmed by 1 base and 0 bases, and the gene matches miss 11 bases of the junction. Via the germline V gene, CDR1 is SGHAT and CDR2 FQNNGV. There are 18 amino acids in the CDR3, from cysteine to phenylalanine inclusive. Only the CDR3 part of the read is kept: 54 bases, read in frame from the first base. The library was generated by 5' RACE. The instrument was an Illumina HiSeq 2000. Template switching added a universal primer binding site, and the final cDNA carried a unique molecular identifier that allowed TCR cDNA molecules to be counted accurately. Specific primers in the conserved constant-segment region were used to synthesize first-strand cDNA for the TCR alpha and beta chains. To control for contamination, each cDNA library was double barcoded with a SMART-Mk sample barcode plus Illumina barcodes. TruSeq adapter sequences along with Illumina sample barcodes were introduced in two successive PCR steps. TCR alpha and beta cDNA libraries were sequenced on the Illumina HiSeq platform with custom primers. As for how the authors treated the data: Raw reads were processed with MiGEC to extract unique molecular identifiers, and MiXCR was used to determine CDR3 positions. Recombination models were inferred per individual with the repgenHMM and IGoR tools using an EM algorithm. The analysis of shared clonotypes was done with the tcR package in R, with sharing normalized by the product of cloneset sizes. Out-of-frame nonproductive sequences were analyzed to study raw recombination free of thymic and clonal selection effects. TCRdb reran the public reads through fastp at Q25 and MiXCR, keeping productive beta chains. Under each unique CDR3 protein, matching rows form one entry showing the most common genes and DNA. These V and J calls derive from TCRdb rather than the authors' analysis. In this sample the table shows approximately 500,000 distinct CDR3 sequences, 13% to 15% of which occur a single time. The ten largest account for roughly 0.46% of the sample.

Every donor in the study was a healthy Caucasian. Three pairs of female monozygotic twins, all aged about 18 to 29 years, made up the twin cohort. CD4+ and CD8+ T cell populations were isolated with positive isolation kits from Invitrogen. What the study reported, not specific to this receptor: Compared with coincidental sharing between unrelated individuals, out-of-frame TCR alpha sequences shared between twins showed an excess of sequences with low generation probability. Conclusions relied on cross-sectional statistical analysis, since the same donors could not be followed over many years. In monozygotic twins, out-of-frame TCR alpha sharing was systematically underestimated by recombination models, although the models agreed with sharing between unrelated individuals. Invariant T cells such as MAIT and iNKT could partly confound zero-insertion analyses, though diverse VJ usage argued against this for most clonotypes. Excess twin sharing in beta out-of-frame sequences was weaker because fewer shared sequences lowered the signal-to-noise ratio. Abundant cord blood beta clonotypes had fewer insertions, young adult naive repertoires showed a similar but weaker trend, and memory repertoires showed no such trend.

The sample was also linked to a second study, of yellow fever vaccine responses in identical twins. The second study also describes: According to the authors, the vaccine-induced T cell response in identical twins seemed to be partly convergent and partly specific to each individual. The study precisely tracked vaccine-responding T cell clones in identical twins.

Sample: CD4+ T cells sorted from blood. The V gene is TRBV11-2 and the J gene is TRBJ1-1; TRBD1 aligns with 7 central bases. The sequence came from a woman younger than 35 in good health. CDR3 reads: CASSLGVDRRGMNTEAFF. The nucleotide sequence is given as TGTGCCAGCAGCTTAGGGGTGGACAGGCGAGGAATGAACACTGAAGCTTTCTTT.